This T cell receptor (beta chain) was documented in a study of technical replicates of blood from a handful of donors. Looked up from germline, CDR1 is MDHEN and CDR2 is SYDVKM. There are 15 residues in the CDR3. V lost 5 bases, J lost 5 bases, and 7 bases stayed unmatched. TCRdb's table, derived via immunoSEQ multiplex PCR, lists solely in-frame clones and lacks some. The repertoire holds about 83,000 clones, with about 90% as singletons. This TCR was sampled from a human donor in good health. This chain uses TRBV28 with TRBJ1-2, with 11 nucleotides matching TRBD1. Sequencing used T cells isolated from PBMCs. This CDR3 is CASSLGGQGVYGYTF. The DNA of the CDR3 is TGTGCCAGCAGTCTAGGGGGACAGGGGGTTTATGGCTACACCTTC.